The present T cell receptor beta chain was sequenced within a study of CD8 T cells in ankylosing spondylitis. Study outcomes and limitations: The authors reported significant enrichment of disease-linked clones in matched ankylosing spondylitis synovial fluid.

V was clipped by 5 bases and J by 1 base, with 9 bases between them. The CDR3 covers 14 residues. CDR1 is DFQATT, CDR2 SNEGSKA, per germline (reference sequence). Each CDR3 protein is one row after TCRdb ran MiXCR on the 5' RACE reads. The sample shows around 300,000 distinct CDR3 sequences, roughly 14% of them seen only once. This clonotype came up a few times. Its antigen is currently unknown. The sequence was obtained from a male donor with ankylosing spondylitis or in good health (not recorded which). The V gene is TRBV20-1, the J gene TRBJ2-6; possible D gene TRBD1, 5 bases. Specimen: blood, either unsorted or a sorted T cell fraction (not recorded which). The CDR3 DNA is TGCAGTGCTTCTACAGGATCTGGGGCCAACGTCCTGACTTTC. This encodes CSASTGSGANVLTF.